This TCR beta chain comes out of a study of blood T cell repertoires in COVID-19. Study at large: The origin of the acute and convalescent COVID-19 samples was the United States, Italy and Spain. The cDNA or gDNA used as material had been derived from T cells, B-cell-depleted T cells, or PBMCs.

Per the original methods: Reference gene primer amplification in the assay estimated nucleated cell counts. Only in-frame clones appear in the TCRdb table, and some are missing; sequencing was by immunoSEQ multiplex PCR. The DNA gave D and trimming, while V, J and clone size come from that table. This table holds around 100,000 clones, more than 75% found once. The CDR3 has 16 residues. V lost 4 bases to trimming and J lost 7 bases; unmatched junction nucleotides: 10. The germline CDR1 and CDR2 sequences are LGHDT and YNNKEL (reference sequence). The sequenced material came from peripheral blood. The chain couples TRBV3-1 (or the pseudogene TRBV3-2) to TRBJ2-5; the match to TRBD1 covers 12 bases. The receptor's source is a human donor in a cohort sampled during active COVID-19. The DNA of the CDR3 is TGTGCCAGCAGCCGGTCCGGGACAGGGGGCCTCCGGACCCAGTACTTC. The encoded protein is CASSRSGTGGLRTQYF.